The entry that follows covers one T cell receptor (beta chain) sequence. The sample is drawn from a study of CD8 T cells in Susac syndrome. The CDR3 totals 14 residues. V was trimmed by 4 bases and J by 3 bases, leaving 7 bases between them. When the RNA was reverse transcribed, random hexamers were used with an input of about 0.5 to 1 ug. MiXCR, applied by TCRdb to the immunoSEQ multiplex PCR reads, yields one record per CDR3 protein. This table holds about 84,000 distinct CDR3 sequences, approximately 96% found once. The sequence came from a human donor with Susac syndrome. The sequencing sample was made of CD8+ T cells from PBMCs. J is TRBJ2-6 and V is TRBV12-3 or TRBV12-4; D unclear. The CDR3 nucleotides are TGTGCCAGCAGTTCTTTTCGTGGGGCCAACGTCCTGACTTTC. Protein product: CASSSFRGANVLTF.